The T cell receptor (beta chain) under discussion was sequenced for a study of human T cells and chemical hapten exposure. This clonotype has at least ten counts. Its antigen remains unidentified. TCRdb called the RACE reads again in MiXCR, with one record for every CDR3 protein. This table holds roughly 98,000 distinct CDR3 sequences, under 15% found once. From germline, CDR1 is SGHVS and CDR2 FNYEAQ. V was clipped by 4 bases and J by 2 bases; unmatched bases: 5. The CDR3 sequence is 15 residues long. Time point meaning: patch test 1, 2 weeks after DPC sensitization. Treatment in this sample: therapeutic diphenylcyclopropenone sensitization with weekly scalp DPC. Study results and limitations: Patch test score tracked positively with PT1 expanded TCR counts.

The TCR was taken from a woman in her thirties or forties with alopecia areata. Some clones in this sample may be carry-over from other donors' samples. Material: whole blood, obtained in connection with sensitization to the hapten diphenylcyclopropenone (DPC). V gene TRBV7-6 combines with J gene TRBJ1-3; 7 positions match TRBD1. CDR3 bases: TGTGCCAGCAGCTCGCTGACAGGGACTGGAAACACCATATATTTT. Translated: CASSSLTGTGNTIYF.